These 24 T cell receptor beta chains were sequenced from one sample in a study of blood T cells in healthy people across ages. Using a J-beta primer mix together with a sample-barcoded 5' primer, a second PCR was run for roughly 6 to 11 cycles. One entry per CDR3 protein, called by TCRdb with MiXCR from the 5' RACE reads. The profile shows around 1.5 million distinct CDR3 sequences, about 31% of them singletons. The specimen sequenced was blood. The receptors shown here come from a woman aged 25 to 45 in good health.

The chain combines TRBV25-1 with TRBJ2-7; no reliable D call. The end of the DNA fits TRBJ2-5 better, so the J call may be wrong. The CDR3 is made up of 11 amino acids. Germline V gene sequence: CDR1 MGHDK, CDR2 SYGVNS. The CDR3 here is CASGCRETQYF. CDR3 DNA: TGTGCCAGTGGGTGCCGGGAGACCCAGTACTTC.

The rearrangement joins TRBV29-1 to TRBJ2-1, with D possibly matching TRBD2 (6 bases). The J call may be mistaken, given a closer DNA end match to TRBJ2-7. The CDR3 runs 12 residues. The germline CDR1 and CDR2 sequences are SQVTM and ANQGSEA. The CDR3 region is CSVEVKLAEQYF. In DNA, the CDR3 is TGCAGCGTTGAAGTGAAACTAGCTGAGCAGTACTTC.

The chain uses TRBV4-1 and TRBJ1-1, with D unresolved. The CDR3 covers 13 residues. Germline CDR1 is MGHRA and CDR2 is YSYEKL. Trimming pared 3 bases from V and 6 bases from J, leaving 11 bases between. The CDR3: CASSHLAGAEAFF. For the CDR3, the DNA is TGCGCCAGCAGCCATCTGGCTGGGGCTGAAGCTTTCTTT.

V gene TRBV7-2 combines with J gene TRBJ2-3; 10 bases are shared with TRBD2. The CDR3 covers 15 residues. From germline, CDR1 is SGHTA and CDR2 FQGNSA. V dropped 5 bases and J dropped 6; count of bases not matched to a gene: 8. The CDR3 DNA follows: TGTGCCAGCAGCCCGGTGGGACTAGCGACCGATACGCAGTATTTT. It translates to CASSPVGLATDTQYF.

J is TRBJ2-4 and V is TRBV7-9; 9 bases agree with TRBD2. The trim removed 4 bases at V and 15 bases at J, leaving 22 bases unmatched. The CDR3 consists of 17 residues. Germline lookup yields CDR1 SEHNR and CDR2 FQNEAQ (reference sequence). DNA of the CDR3: TGTGCCAGCAGCTCTAGTACACTGAAGAGTAGCGGGAGTGGGCGGTACTTC. Translated, it gives CASSSSTLKSSGSGRYF. The full variable domain, with the rest looked up from reference TRBV7-9 and TRBJ2-4, is DTGVSQNPRHKITKRGQNVTFRCDPISEHNRLYWYRQTLGQGPEFLTYFQNEAQLEKSRLLSDRFSAERPKGSFSTLEIQRTEQGDSAMYLCASSSSTLKSSGSGRYFGAGTRLSVL.

This clonotype was picked up a small number of times. This chain links TRBV6-6 with TRBJ2-3; the D is unclear. CDR3 length equals 17 residues. Germline V gene data show CDR1 as MNHNY and CDR2 as SVGAGI (reference sequence). V was trimmed by 2 bases and J by 0 bases, leaving 15 bases between them. The CDR3 sequence is CASSYPKTASSTDTQYF. The CDR3 DNA reads TGTGCCAGCAGTTACCCAAAAACAGCTTCTAGCACAGATACGCAGTATTTT.

This clonotype was detected many times. The rearrangement uses TRBV12-3 or TRBV12-4 and TRBJ2-7, with 8 bases identical to TRBD2. This CDR3 has 13 residues. V lost 7 bases and J lost 3; bases outside the gene matches: 5. The CDR3 nucleotides are TGTGCCAGCAAAGCTAGCGGGTACTACGAGCAGTACTTC. Translation: CASKASGYYEQYF.

There are many counts of this clonotype. The chain carries TRBV7-8 and TRBJ2-7, with a weak D call TRBD2 (6 bases). V was pared by 8 bases and J by 0 bases, with 8 bases between. CDR1 SGHVS and CDR2 FQNEAQ come from the germline V gene. This CDR3 spans 12 amino acids. The DNA of the CDR3 is TGTGCCAGCGGAGGGCACTCCTACGAGCAGTACTTC. Amino acid sequence: CASGGHSYEQYF.

The chain uses TRBV6-1 and TRBJ2-3, with D uncertain. CDR3 size: 15 residues. Trimming removed 2 bases at V and 7 bases at J, with 16 bases between. The germline V gene has CDR1 MNHNS and CDR2 SASEGT. For the CDR3, the DNA is TGTGCCAGCAGTGAACTGATCGCGCCAACAAATACGCAGTATTTT. Residues: CASSELIAPTNTQYF.

The chain carries TRBV15 and TRBJ2-7; D remains ambiguous. CDR1 and CDR2 from the germline V gene are LNHNV and YYDKDF (reference sequence). The CDR3 consists of 16 residues. Trimming took off 0 bases at V and 1 base at J, with 13 bases between the two ends. The CDR3: CATSREVGPDSYEQYF. CDR3 nucleotide sequence: TGTGCCACCAGCAGAGAAGTCGGGCCGGATTCCTACGAGCAGTACTTC.

This chain links TRBV6-2 or TRBV6-3 with TRBJ1-4; 10 positions agree with TRBD1. Germline CDR1 and CDR2: MNHEY and SVGEGT. The length of the CDR3 is 15 residues. The V and J ends lost 6 bases and 8 bases, in that order; junction bases with no gene match: 9. The CDR3 protein is CASRKTTGGFEKLFF. The CDR3 coding sequence is TGTGCCAGCAGGAAAACGACAGGGGGCTTCGAAAAACTGTTTTTT.

The chain uses TRBV7-9 and TRBJ2-2; tentative D call: TRBD2 (6 bases). With 5 bases removed from V and 2 bases from J, the gap between germline ends came to 15 bases. Per germline, CDR1 SEHNR and CDR2 FQNEAQ (reference sequence). The CDR3 spans 16 residues. The CDR3 nucleotides read TGTGCCAGCAGCCAAGCAAGCGGGCTTAACACCGGGGAGCTGTTTTTT. Protein: CASSQASGLNTGELFF.

This clonotype has a count of ten or more. This chain connects TRBV24-1 to TRBJ2-3; 9 bases match TRBD2. The germline V gene has CDR1 KGHDR and CDR2 SFDVKD. Trimming removed 0 bases from V and 3 bases from J; junction bases left unmatched: 15. The CDR3 has 20 residues. In DNA, the CDR3 is TGTGCCACCAGTGATTTGTGGACCGCGATCGGCGGGAGGGCGACAGATACGCAGTATTTT. This encodes CATSDLWTAIGGRATDTQYF.

The CDR3 DNA follows: TGCGCCAGCAGCCAATTGACGTGGGAGCCAGGCGGGGAGCTGTTTTTT. The encoded protein is CASSQLTWEPGGELFF. The rearrangement joins TRBV4-1 to TRBJ2-2; perhaps TRBD2 as D (5 bases). CDR1 is MGHRA and CDR2 is YSYEKL in the germline V gene. Trimming took off 2 bases at V and 7 bases at J, with 17 bases between the two ends. CDR3 length: 16 residues.

V usage is TRBV2 and J usage is TRBJ2-7; no reliable D call. The CDR3 sequence is 12 residues long. The ends were cut back, 10 bases at V and 3 bases at J, with 13 bases in the middle. The germline V gene encodes CDR1 SNHLY and CDR2 FYNNEI. CDR3 sequence reads: CANTGQFYEQYF. The CDR3 DNA is TGTGCCAATACCGGGCAGTTCTACGAGCAGTACTTC. Supplemented by reference TRBV2 and TRBJ2-7, the full variable domain reads EPEVTQTPSHQVTQMGQEVILRCVPISNHLYFYWYRQILGQKVEFLVSFYNNEISEKSEIFDDQFSVERPDGSNFTLKIRSTKLEDSAMYFCANTGQFYEQYFGPGTRLTVT.

The chain couples TRBV7-8 to TRBJ1-1; TRBD1 might be the D (5 bases). V gave up 5 bases and J gave up 1 base, with 11 bases separating them. Germline V lookup: CDR1 SGHVS, CDR2 FQNEAQ. CDR3 length: 14 residues. CDR3 in DNA: TGTGCCAGCAGCGGGACCCAAGCGAACACTGAAGCTTTCTTT. Amino acids: CASSGTQANTEAFF.

This clonotype was recorded a few times. The CDR3 DNA reads TGTGCCAGCAGCCAGGTACAGGGAAACGTTGAAGCTTTCTTT. Translating it yields CASSQVQGNVEAFF. The gene calls are TRBV4-2 and TRBJ1-1; the D gene is possibly TRBD1 (6 bases). In germline, CDR1 is LGHNA, CDR2 YNFKEQ. V was pared by 3 bases and J by 7 bases, with 15 bases between. The CDR3 has 14 amino acids.

On this clonotype: One junction end does not reproduce the germline sequence, and a read error may be involved. The V call is TRBV20-1, the J call TRBJ2-1; possibly TRBD2 for D (6 bases). Germline-derived CDR1 and CDR2 are DFQATT and SNEGSKA (reference sequence). The CDR3 consists of 15 residues. CDR3 DNA sequence: TGCAGTGCCACCAACCGGGACTTCTTCTACGATGAGCAGTTCTTC. Protein: CSATNRDFFYDEQFF.

This sequence joins TRBV5-1 and TRBJ1-4, with no clear D. This CDR3 contains 16 residues. CDR1 is SGHRS, CDR2 YFSETQ, per germline. The V gene lost 4 bases and the J gene lost 0 bases, with 13 bases spanning the gap. CDR3 in amino acids: CASSHSPTATNEKLFF. The CDR3 DNA reads TGCGCCAGCAGCCACAGCCCGACGGCAACTAATGAAAAACTGTTTTTT.

The chain joins TRBV5-1 to TRBJ2-5; perhaps D is TRBD1 or TRBD2 (5 bases each). The germline V gene encodes CDR1 SGHRS and CDR2 YFSETQ. V lost 0 bases, J lost 3 bases, and 12 bases lay in between. This CDR3 comprises 15 residues. The CDR3 region is CASSLVGTAEETQYF. CDR3 coding DNA: TGCGCCAGCAGCTTGGTTGGGACGGCTGAAGAGACCCAGTACTTC.

This clonotype was counted between two and nine times. The J gene is TRBJ2-3, the V gene TRBV4-2, with 8 bases fitting TRBD1. Unmatched junction bases numbered 11, after V lost 5 bases and J lost 4 bases. Germline V gene data show CDR1 as LGHNA and CDR2 as YNFKEQ. The CDR3 length is 16 residues. The CDR3, as DNA: TGTGCCAGCAGCACCAGGGGGCGCGTCGTTGCAGATACGCAGTATTTT. Amino acids: CASSTRGRVVADTQYF.

This clonotype was detected a few times. J is TRBJ1-4 and V is TRBV6-5; D not resolved. Germline-derived CDR1 and CDR2 are MNHEY and SVGAGI. V shed 2 bases and J shed 5 bases, with 12 bases lying between them. The CDR3 totals 15 residues. CDR3 sequence (DNA): TGTGCCAGCAGTTACCGGACGGATGGAAATGAAAAACTGTTTTTT. Residues: CASSYRTDGNEKLFF.

Regarding this clonotype: Its ends do not fully match the called genes, so a read error is possible. The chain employs TRBV2 and TRBJ2-6; 9 bases fit TRBD1. This CDR3 spans 16 amino acids. The germline V gene has CDR1 SNHLY and CDR2 FYNNEI. The CDR3 region is CASGLGQGTGANVRTF. DNA of the CDR3: TGTGCCAGCGGTCTGGGACAGGGAACCGGGGCCAACGTCCGGACTTTC. Complete variable domain (other parts from reference TRBV2 and TRBJ2-6): EPEVTQTPSHQVTQMGQEVILRCVPISNHLYFYWYRQILGQKVEFLVSFYNNEISEKSEIFDDQFSVERPDGSNFTLKIRSTKLEDSAMYFCASGLGQGTGANVRTFGAGSRLTVL.

This chain joins TRBV5-4 and TRBJ2-6; no reliable D call. The V end lost 2 bases, the J end lost 0 bases, and 12 bases lay between the germline ends. The germline gives CDR1 SGHNT, CDR2 YYREEE (reference sequence). This CDR3 comprises 17 residues. CDR3 residues: CASSFLSGSSGANVLTF. DNA of the CDR3: TGTGCCAGCAGCTTTCTATCCGGTAGCTCTGGGGCCAACGTCCTGACTTTC.